These T cell receptor beta chains were read from a single sample in a study of technical replicates of blood from a few donors. Libraries were prepared by immunoSEQ multiplex PCR; TCRdb keeps only in-frame clonotypes and omits some of them. Here the sample spans about 75,000 clones, around 91% being singletons. The sequenced sample consisted of T cells isolated from PBMCs. Receptors originate from a human donor in good health. Some clones in this sample may be carry-over from other donors' samples. The CDR3 runs from the conserved cysteine through the conserved F or W. D genes are given only for firm matches. Rows give clone size only sometimes, using once, few, many, or a class for an expanded clone.

size,J,D,V,CDR3,DNA
.,TRBJ2-3,TRBD1,TRBV28,CASSRDRTDTQYF,TGTGCCAGCAGTCGGGACAGGACAGATACGCAGTATTTT
.,TRBJ2-3,.,TRBV28,CASSLARVPLNTQYF,TGTGCCAGCAGTTTAGCCCGGGTGCCGTTGAATACGCAGTATTTT
.,TRBJ1-6,.,TRBV7-2,CASSLQVPPLHF,TGTGCCAGCAGCTTACAGGTTCCGCCCCTCCACTTT
.,TRBJ2-7,TRBD1,TRBV4-2,CASSADSPDRTDYEQYF,TGTGCCAGCAGCGCGGACAGTCCGGACAGGACCGACTACGAGCAGTACTTC
.,TRBJ1-1,.,TRBV13,CASRSITRGLNTEAFF,TGTGCCAGCAGATCGATTACGAGGGGGTTGAACACTGAAGCTTTCTTT
.,TRBJ1-1,.,TRBV30,CAWSSGMNTEAFF,TGTGCCTGGAGTAGCGGGATGAACACTGAAGCTTTCTTT
.,TRBJ2-2,.,TRBV7-9,CASIFESRVRKLTGELFF,TGTGCCAGCATCTTTGAGTCCCGGGTCCGTAAGCTCACCGGGGAGCTGTTTTTT
.,TRBJ2-5,TRBD2,TRBV5-5,CASSPHRGVGETQYF,TGTGCCAGCAGTCCACATCGGGGGGTAGGAGAGACCCAGTACTTC
.,TRBJ1-2,TRBD1,TRBV11-2,CASSAGQGGGYTF,TGTGCCAGCAGCGCGGGACAGGGCGGCGGCTACACCTTC
once,TRBJ2-1,.,TRBV7-8,CASSRGQGPYNEQFF,TGTGCCAGCAGCCGCGGCCAGGGCCCATACAATGAGCAGTTCTTC
.,TRBJ2-7,TRBD2,TRBV27,CASSAGLRLARPHYEQYF,TGTGCCAGCAGTGCGGGACTACGCCTTGCACGACCCCACTACGAGCAGTACTTC
.,TRBJ2-3,TRBD2,TRBV29-1,CSVSRTSGGGDTQYF,TGCAGCGTTAGTAGGACTAGCGGGGGCGGAGATACGCAGTATTTT
.,TRBJ2-1,TRBD2,TRBV28,CASSPGGRVATNEQFF,TGTGCCAGCAGCCCGGGAGGGCGAGTAGCCACCAATGAGCAGTTCTTC
once,TRBJ2-7,TRBD1,TRBV5-5,CASSTRQGLEQYF,TGTGCCAGCAGCACCCGACAGGGCCTCGAGCAGTACTTC
.,TRBJ1-1,TRBD1,TRBV6-1,CASSGGGTGNTEAFF,TGTGCCAGCAGCGGTGGGGGGACAGGAAACACTGAAGCTTTCTTT
.,TRBJ2-7,TRBD1,TRBV5-1,CASSSATGQGAYEQYF,TGCGCCAGCAGCTCCGCCACGGGACAGGGGGCCTACGAGCAGTACTTC
.,TRBJ1-2,TRBD1,TRBV18,CASSFGQGGGGYTF,TGTGCCAGCTCGTTCGGACAGGGTGGTGGAGGCTACACCTTC
.,TRBJ2-3,.,TRBV4-1,CASSETRGNSQYF,TGCGCCAGCAGCGAAACCCGCGGGAACTCGCAGTATTTT
.,TRBJ2-7,TRBD1,TRBV6-5,CASSHRGTDEQYF,TGTGCCAGCAGTCACAGGGGGACCGACGAGCAGTACTTC
.,TRBJ1-3,.,TRBV9,CASSRGGGPSSGNTIYF,TGTGCCAGCAGCCGGGGTGGGGGCCCCAGCTCTGGAAACACCATATATTTT
.,TRBJ2-7,TRBD2,TRBV18,CASSPTSGSPEQYF,TGTGCCAGCTCACCAACTAGCGGGAGCCCCGAGCAGTACTTC
.,TRBJ2-1,TRBD2,TRBV4-1,CASSHLGLAHEQFF,TGCGCCAGCAGCCACTTGGGACTAGCGCATGAGCAGTTCTTC
.,TRBJ2-2,.,TRBV4-1,CASSHRSNTGELFF,TGCGCCAGCAGCCATAGGAGCAACACCGGGGAGCTGTTTTTT
.,TRBJ1-2,.,TRBV2,CASSASREANSHGYTF,TGTGCCAGCAGTGCATCACGGGAGGCAAACTCACATGGCTACACCTTC
.,TRBJ2-7,.,TRBV21-1,CASSKEGQGPYEQYF,TGTGCCAGCAGCAAAGAAGGACAGGGACCCTACGAGCAGTACTTC
.,TRBJ2-7,TRBD2,TRBV5-1,CASRLGLAGDEQYF,TGCGCCAGCAGATTAGGACTAGCGGGAGATGAGCAGTACTTC
.,TRBJ2-5,.,TRBV5-1,CASSHQTGLLRETQYF,TGCGCCAGCAGCCATCAGACAGGTCTACTAAGGGAGACCCAGTACTTC
.,TRBJ1-4,.,TRBV25-1,CASTETDRNEKLFF,TGTGCCAGCACCGAGACGGACAGAAATGAAAAACTGTTTTTT
.,TRBJ2-3,TRBD2,TRBV5-4,CASSTAGGGVSDTQYF,TGTGCCAGCAGCACCGCCGGGGGGGGCGTGTCAGATACGCAGTATTTT
.,TRBJ2-5,.,TRBV21-1,CASLTGRETQYF,TGTGCCAGCTTGACTGGCCGGGAGACCCAGTACTTC
.,TRBJ2-2,TRBD2,TRBV4-1,CASSPGLAGVGITGELFF,TGCGCCAGCAGCCCAGGACTAGCGGGAGTGGGAATCACCGGGGAGCTGTTTTTT
.,TRBJ1-2,.,TRBV28,CASSPGTDFWGYTF,TGTGCCAGCAGTCCCGGGACTGACTTCTGGGGATACACCTTC
once,TRBJ2-5,TRBD2,TRBV10-1,CASNAGGPGETQYF,TGCGCCAGCAATGCGGGAGGGCCCGGGGAGACCCAGTACTTC
.,TRBJ2-2,.,TRBV9,CASSVAGFVGGQTGELFF,TGTGCCAGCAGCGTAGCTGGTTTTGTCGGGGGACAGACCGGGGAGCTGTTTTTT
.,TRBJ2-1,.,TRBV7-9,CASSKKRARSSYNEQFF,TGTGCCAGCAGCAAGAAGCGGGCCCGGAGCTCCTACAATGAGCAGTTCTTC
.,TRBJ2-7,.,TRBV2,CASSELGAEQYF,TGTGCCAGCAGTGAACTGGGAGCCGAGCAGTACTTC
.,TRBJ2-1,.,TRBV5-1,CASSLVERRSYNEQFF,TGCGCCAGCAGCTTGGTCGAGCGGAGGTCCTACAATGAGCAGTTCTTC
.,TRBJ1-1,.,TRBV13,CASSWRGGGNTEAFF,TGTGCCAGCAGCTGGCGCGGGGGCGGGAACACTGAAGCTTTCTTT
.,TRBJ1-4,TRBD1,TRBV29-1,CSVEATGQGYGEKLFF,TGCAGCGTTGAAGCGACGGGACAGGGTTATGGAGAAAAACTGTTTTTT
.,TRBJ1-2,.,TRBV12-2,CASRLLDSRRQGARGYTF,TGTGCAAGTCGCTTATTAGATAGTAGGCGACAGGGGGCGCGTGGCTACACCTTC
.,TRBJ2-7,TRBD2,TRBV4-2,CASSQAGGGYEQYF,TGTGCCAGCAGCCAAGCGGGAGGGGGATACGAGCAGTACTTC
few,TRBJ1-1,.,TRBV7-9,CASTTQIGNTEAFF,TGTGCCAGCACCACTCAAATTGGGAACACTGAAGCTTTCTTT
.,TRBJ2-2,TRBD1,TRBV2,CASKASTGGNTGELFF,TGTGCCAGCAAGGCCTCGACAGGGGGTAACACCGGGGAGCTGTTTTTT
.,TRBJ2-1,.,TRBV9,CASSVGGGELFF,TGTGCCAGCAGCGTAGGAGGGGGGGAACTGTTCTTC
.,TRBJ1-2,.,TRBV4-1,CASSQLEGRDYGYTF,TGCGCCAGCAGCCAGCTAGAAGGGAGGGACTATGGCTACACCTTC
.,TRBJ1-4,.,TRBV9,CASSVGGQNEKLFF,TGTGCCAGCAGCGTAGGCGGACAGAATGAAAAACTGTTTTTT
.,TRBJ1-1,.,TRBV11-3,CASSLEPTPGFTEAFF,TGTGCCAGCAGCTTAGAACCGACTCCTGGTTTCACTGAAGCTTTCTTT
.,TRBJ2-3,TRBD2,TRBV6-1,CASSRTSGDTDTQYF,TGTGCCAGCAGTCGGACTAGCGGGGATACAGATACGCAGTATTTT
.,TRBJ1-2,TRBD1,TRBV14,CASSQVGTDGYTF,TGTGCCAGCAGCCAAGTTGGGACAGATGGCTACACCTTC